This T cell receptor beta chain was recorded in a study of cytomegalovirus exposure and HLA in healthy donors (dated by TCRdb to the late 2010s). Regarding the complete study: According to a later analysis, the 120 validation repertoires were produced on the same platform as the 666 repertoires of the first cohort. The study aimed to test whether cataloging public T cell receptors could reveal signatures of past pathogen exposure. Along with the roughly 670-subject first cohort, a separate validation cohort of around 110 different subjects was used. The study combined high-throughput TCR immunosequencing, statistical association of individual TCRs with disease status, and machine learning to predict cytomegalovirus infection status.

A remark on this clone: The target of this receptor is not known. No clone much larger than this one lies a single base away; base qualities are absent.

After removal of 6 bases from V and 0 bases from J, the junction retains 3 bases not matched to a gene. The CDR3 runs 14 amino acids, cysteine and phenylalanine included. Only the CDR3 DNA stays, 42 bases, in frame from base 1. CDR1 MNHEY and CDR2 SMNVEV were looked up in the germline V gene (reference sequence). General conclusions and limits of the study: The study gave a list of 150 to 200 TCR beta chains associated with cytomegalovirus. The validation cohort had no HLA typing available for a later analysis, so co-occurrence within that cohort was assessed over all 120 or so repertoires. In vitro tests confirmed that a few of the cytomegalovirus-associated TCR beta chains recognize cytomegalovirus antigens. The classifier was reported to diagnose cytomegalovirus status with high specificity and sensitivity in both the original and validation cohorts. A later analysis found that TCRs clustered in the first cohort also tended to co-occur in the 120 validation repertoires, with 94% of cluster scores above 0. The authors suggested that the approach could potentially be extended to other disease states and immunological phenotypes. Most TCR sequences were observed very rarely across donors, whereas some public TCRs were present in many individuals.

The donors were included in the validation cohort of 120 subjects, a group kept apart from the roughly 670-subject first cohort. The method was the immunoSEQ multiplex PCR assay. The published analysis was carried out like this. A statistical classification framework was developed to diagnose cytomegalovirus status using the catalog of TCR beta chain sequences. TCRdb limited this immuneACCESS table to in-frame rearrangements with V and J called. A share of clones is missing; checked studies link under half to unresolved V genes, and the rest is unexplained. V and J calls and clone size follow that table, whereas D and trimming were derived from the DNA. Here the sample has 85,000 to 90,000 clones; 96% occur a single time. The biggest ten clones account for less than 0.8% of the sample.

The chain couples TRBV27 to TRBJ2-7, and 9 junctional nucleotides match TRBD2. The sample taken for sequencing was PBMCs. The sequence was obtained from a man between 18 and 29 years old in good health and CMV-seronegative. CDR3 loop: CASRDSGSSYEQYF. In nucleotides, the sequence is TGTGCCAGCAGGGATAGCGGGAGCTCCTACGAGCAGTACTTC.